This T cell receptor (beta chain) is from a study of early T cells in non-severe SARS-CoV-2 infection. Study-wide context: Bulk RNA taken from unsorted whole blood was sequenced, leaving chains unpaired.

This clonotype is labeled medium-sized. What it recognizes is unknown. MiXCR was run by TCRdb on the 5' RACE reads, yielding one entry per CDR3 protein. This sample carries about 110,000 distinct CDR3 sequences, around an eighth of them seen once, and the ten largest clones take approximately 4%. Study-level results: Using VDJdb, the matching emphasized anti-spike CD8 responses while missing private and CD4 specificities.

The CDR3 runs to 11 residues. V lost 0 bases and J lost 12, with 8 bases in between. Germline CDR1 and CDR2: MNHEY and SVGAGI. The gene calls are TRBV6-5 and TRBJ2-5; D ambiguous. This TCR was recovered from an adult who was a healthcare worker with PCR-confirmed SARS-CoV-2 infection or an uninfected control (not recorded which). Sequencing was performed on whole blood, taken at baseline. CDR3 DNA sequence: TGTGCCAGCAGTTACTCCCAGTCAGAGTACTTC. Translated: CASSYSQSEYF.